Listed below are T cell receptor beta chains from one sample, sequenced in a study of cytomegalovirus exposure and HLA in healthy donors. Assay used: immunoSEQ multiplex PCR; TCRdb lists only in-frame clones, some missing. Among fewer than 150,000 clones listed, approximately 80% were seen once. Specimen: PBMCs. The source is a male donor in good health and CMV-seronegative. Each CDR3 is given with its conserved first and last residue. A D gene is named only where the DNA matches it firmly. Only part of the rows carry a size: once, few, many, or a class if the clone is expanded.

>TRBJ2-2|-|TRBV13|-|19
TGTGCCAGCAGCTTTGCCCCCCAATCAGGGATACTAAAAACCGGGGAGCTGTTTTTT
CASSFAPQSGILKTGELFF
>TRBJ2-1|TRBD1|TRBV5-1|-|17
TGCGCCAGCAGCTTAGACCTACTAGACAGGGACCACAATGAGCAGTTCTTC
CASSLDLLDRDHNEQFF
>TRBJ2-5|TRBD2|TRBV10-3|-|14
TGTGCCATCAGGCCAACTAGCGGAGAAGAGACCCAGTACTTC
CAIRPTSGEETQYF
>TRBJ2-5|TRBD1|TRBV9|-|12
TGTGCCAGCAGCGGGGGACAGAAGACCCAGTACTTC
CASSGGQKTQYF
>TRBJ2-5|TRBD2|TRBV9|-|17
TGTGCCAGCAGCGCCACTGGCGGGAGGCTCCTGAGAGAGACCCAGTACTTC
CASSATGGRLLRETQYF
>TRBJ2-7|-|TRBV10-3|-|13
TGTGCCATCGCTCACACTAGTTTTGACGAGCAGTACTTC
CAIAHTSFDEQYF
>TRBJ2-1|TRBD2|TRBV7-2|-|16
TGTGCCAGCAGCCGAGACGTGGGAGGGTCCTACAATGAGCAGTTCTTC
CASSRDVGGSYNEQFF
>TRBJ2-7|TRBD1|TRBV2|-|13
TGTGCCTCGTGGGACAGGAGCTCCTACGAGCAGTACTTC
CASWDRSSYEQYF
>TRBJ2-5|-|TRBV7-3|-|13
TGTGCCAGCAGCCAGGGTCCTGGGGAGACCCAGTACTTC
CASSQGPGETQYF
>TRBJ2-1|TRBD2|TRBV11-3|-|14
TGTGCCAGCAGCTTAGAGGGGACTAGCAATGAGCAGTTCTTC
CASSLEGTSNEQFF
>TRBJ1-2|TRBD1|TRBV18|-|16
TGTGCCAGCTCACCACTACCCGACAGGGGCCCCCGAGGCTACACCTTC
CASSPLPDRGPRGYTF
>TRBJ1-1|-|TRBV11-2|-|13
TGTGCCAGCAGCTCCGACAGAAACACTGAAGCTTTCTTT
CASSSDRNTEAFF
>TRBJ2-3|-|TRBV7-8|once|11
TGTGCCAGCAGCCTCACAGATACGCAGTATTTT
CASSLTDTQYF
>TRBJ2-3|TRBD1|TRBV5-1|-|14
TGCGCCGGCCGGGGACAGGGGGGCGCAGATACGCAGTATTTT
CAGRGQGGADTQYF
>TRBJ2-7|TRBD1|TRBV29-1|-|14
TGCAGCGTTTTCGAACTACAGGGGAACTACGAGCAGTACTTC
CSVFELQGNYEQYF
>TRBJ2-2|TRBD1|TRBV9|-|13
TGTGCCGGACAGGGACCGAACACCGGGGAGCTGTTTTTT
CAGQGPNTGELFF
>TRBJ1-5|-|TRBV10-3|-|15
TGTGCCATCAGTGATTCAAGGGGAAATAATCAGCCCCAGCATTTT
CAISDSRGNNQPQHF
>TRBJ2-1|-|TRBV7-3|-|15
TGTGCCAGCAGCTTCTTAGGATGGCGAGGCGGTGAGCAGTTCTTC
CASSFLGWRGGEQFF
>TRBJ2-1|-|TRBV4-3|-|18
TGCGCCAGCAGCCCCCTGCCCGTTAGCGGTAGCTCCTACAATGAGCAGTTCTTC
CASSPLPVSGSSYNEQFF
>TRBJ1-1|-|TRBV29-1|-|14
TGCAGCGTTCCCGGACATACCTCGAACACTGAAGCTTTCTTT
CSVPGHTSNTEAFF
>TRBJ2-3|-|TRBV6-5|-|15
TGTGCCAGCCGGCGGTTTGGGACTTACACAGATACGCAGTATTTT
CASRRFGTYTDTQYF
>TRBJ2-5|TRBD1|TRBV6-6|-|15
TGTGCCACCCCCACGGGACAGGGGGGACCAGAGACCCAGTACTTC
CATPTGQGGPETQYF
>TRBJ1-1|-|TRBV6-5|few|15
TGTGCCAGCAGTTACATCTCTTTCCGGAACACTGAAGCTTTCTTT
CASSYISFRNTEAFF
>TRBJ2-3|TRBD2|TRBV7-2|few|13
TGTGCCAGCAGCGCGGGGGGCGGGGATACGCAGTATTTT
CASSAGGGDTQYF
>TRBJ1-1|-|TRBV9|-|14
TGTGCCAGCAGCGTCGACAGCTTGAACACTGAAGCTTTCTTT
CASSVDSLNTEAFF
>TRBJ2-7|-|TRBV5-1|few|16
TGCGCCAGCAGCTTGGGAGGGATTGGGGGGAGCTACGAGCAGTACTTC
CASSLGGIGGSYEQYF
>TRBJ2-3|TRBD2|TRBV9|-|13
TGTGCCAGCAGGGGTAATAGCGGGGATACGCAGTATTTT
CASRGNSGDTQYF
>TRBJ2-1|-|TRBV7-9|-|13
TGTGCCAGCAGCTTAGAGGACAGAGATGAGCAGTTCTTC
CASSLEDRDEQFF
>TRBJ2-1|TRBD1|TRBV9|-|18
TGTGCCAGCAGCGAGAGGGACCGGGACAGGGGCACTTACAATGAGCAGTTCTTC
CASSERDRDRGTYNEQFF
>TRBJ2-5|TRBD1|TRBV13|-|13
TGTGCCAGCAGCTACACAGGGGTGGAGACCCAGTACTTC
CASSYTGVETQYF
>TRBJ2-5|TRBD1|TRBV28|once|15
TGTGCCAGCAGCTCTCAACAGGGGGCGCAAGAGACCCAGTACTTC
CASSSQQGAQETQYF
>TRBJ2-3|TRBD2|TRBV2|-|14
TGTGCCAGCGGGACTAGCGGGACGTCTGGTACGCAGTATTTT
CASGTSGTSGTQYF
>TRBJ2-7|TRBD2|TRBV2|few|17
TGTGCCAGCAGTGATCTCCTAGCGGGAGGAACCTCCTACGAGCAGTACTTC
CASSDLLAGGTSYEQYF
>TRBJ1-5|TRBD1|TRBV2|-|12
TGTGCCAGTACCGGGACAGGGTTGCCCCAGCATTTT
CASTGTGLPQHF
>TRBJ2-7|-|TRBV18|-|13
TGTGCCAGCTCATCTCTAGACAGTTACGAGCAGTACTTC
CASSSLDSYEQYF
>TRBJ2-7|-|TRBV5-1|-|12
TGCGCCAGCAGCTTGGATCACTACGAGCAGTACTTC
CASSLDHYEQYF
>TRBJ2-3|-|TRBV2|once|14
TGTGCCAGCCCAACCCCCGTACACACAGATACGCAGTATTTT
CASPTPVHTDTQYF
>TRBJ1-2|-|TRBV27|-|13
TGTGCTAGCAGTCCAGGTCAACTGTATGGCTACACCTTC
CASSPGQLYGYTF
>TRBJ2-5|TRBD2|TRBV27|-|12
TGTGCCAGCAGTGGCGGGGGGGAGACCCAGTACTTC
CASSGGGETQYF
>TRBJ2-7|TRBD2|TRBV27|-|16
TGTGCCAGCAGTCCGTTAGCGGGACACGGAACCTACGAGCAGTACTTC
CASSPLAGHGTYEQYF
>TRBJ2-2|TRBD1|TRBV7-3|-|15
TGTGCCAGCAGCCGGGACAGGGGGAACACCGGGGAGCTGTTTTTT
CASSRDRGNTGELFF
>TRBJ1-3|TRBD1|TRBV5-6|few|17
TGTGCCAGCAGCCGGACAGGGCTTAGCCTCTCTGGAAACACCATATATTTT
CASSRTGLSLSGNTIYF
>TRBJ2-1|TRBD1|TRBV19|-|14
TGTGCCAGTAGTATGGGACAGAAATACAATGAGCAGTTCTTC
CASSMGQKYNEQFF
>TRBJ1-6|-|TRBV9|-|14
TGTGCCAGCAGCAAAATCGGGGGGGATTCACCCCTCCACTTT
CASSKIGGDSPLHF
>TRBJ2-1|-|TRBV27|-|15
TGTGCCAGCAGTCCTTTACTGCGACTAAGAAATGAGCAGTTCTTC
CASSPLLRLRNEQFF
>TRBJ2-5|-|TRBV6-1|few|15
TGTGCCAGCAGTTCGTCGGAGGGAGGCGGAGAGACCCAGTACTTC
CASSSSEGGGETQYF
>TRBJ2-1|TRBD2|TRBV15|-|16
TGTGCCACCAGCAGAGGACTAGCGCCAAACTACAATGAGCAGTTCTTC
CATSRGLAPNYNEQFF
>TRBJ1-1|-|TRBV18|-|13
TGTGCCAGCTCACCCAATGGGCAAACTGAAGCTTTCTTT
CASSPNGQTEAFF
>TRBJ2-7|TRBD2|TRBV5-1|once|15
TGCGCCAGCAGCCCGACGACTAGCGGGGTCTACGAGCAGTACTTC
CASSPTTSGVYEQYF
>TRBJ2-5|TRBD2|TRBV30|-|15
TGTGCCTGGATGATAATAGCGGGATCCTTAGAGACCCAGTACTTC
CAWMIIAGSLETQYF
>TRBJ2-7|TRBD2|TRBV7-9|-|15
TGTGCCAGCAGCTCTAGCGGGACTTCATCCTACGAGCAGTACTTC
CASSSSGTSSYEQYF
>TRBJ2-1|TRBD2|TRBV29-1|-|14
TGCAGCGTTGAAAGCGGGGTCTACTACAATGAGCAGTTCTTC
CSVESGVYYNEQFF
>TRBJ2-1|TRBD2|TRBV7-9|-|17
TGTGCCAGCAGCGCGGAGGGCCCTAGCGGGAGGGGCGGTGAGCAGTTCTTC
CASSAEGPSGRGGEQFF
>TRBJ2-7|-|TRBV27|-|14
TGTGCCAGCAGTCGAGACAGAAGGGGCTACGAGCAGTACTTC
CASSRDRRGYEQYF
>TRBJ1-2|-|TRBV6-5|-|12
TGTGCCAGCAGTACCCCCTTCGGGGGCTACACCTTC
CASSTPFGGYTF
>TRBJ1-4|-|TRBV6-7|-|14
TGTGCCAGCAGTATACAGACCCTTAATGAAAAACTGTTTTTT
CASSIQTLNEKLFF
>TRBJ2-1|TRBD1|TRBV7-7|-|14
TGTGCTAGCAGCCCCCGGGACAGGGACCATGAGCAGTTCTTC
CASSPRDRDHEQFF